Listed here are 18 T cell receptor beta chains from one sample, sequenced in a study of Ad26.COV2.S vaccination and SARS-CoV-2 variants. Libraries were prepared by immunoSEQ multiplex PCR; TCRdb keeps only in-frame clonotypes and omits some of them. Of over 400,000 clones detected, around 92% appear once; the ten largest clones hold about 1.7%. Treatment described: some 20 received Ad26.COV2.S at low or high dose, single or two shots; about 5 received placebo; per-sample allocation not given. Collection of samples fell on day 63 after the first vaccine or placebo injection. This specimen consisted of peripheral blood, obtained in a trial of Ad26.COV2.S vaccine versus placebo. The source is a person aged 18-60 years who received the Ad26.COV2.S COVID-19 vaccine or a placebo.

The chain couples TRBV9 to TRBJ2-5, with 8 positions matching TRBD2. Per germline, CDR1 SGDLS and CDR2 YYNGEE. The CDR3 is 14 residues long. J lost 1 base, V lost 4 bases, and 3 bases had no gene match. The CDR3 spells CASSHRGGQETQYF. As DNA, the CDR3 is TGTGCCAGCAGCCACCGGGGGGGCCAAGAGACCCAGTACTTC.

This clone was picked up one time. V usage is TRBV4-1 and J usage is TRBJ1-1; D remains unclear. This CDR3 contains 15 residues. Germline assignment: CDR1 MGHRA and CDR2 YSYEKL. Deletions cut 1 base from V and 0 bases from J, with 9 bases between. The CDR3 here is CASSQGVTLNTEAFF. DNA of the CDR3: TGCGCCAGCAGCCAAGGGGTGACACTGAACACTGAAGCTTTCTTT.

The chain links TRBV9 to TRBJ2-3; D gene ambiguous. With 0 bases removed from V and 4 bases from J, the gap between germline ends came to 6 bases. This CDR3 has 13 residues. From germline, CDR1 is SGDLS and CDR2 YYNGEE. The CDR3: CASSVVSADTQYF. The CDR3 DNA reads TGTGCCAGCAGCGTAGTGAGCGCAGATACGCAGTATTTT.

The rearrangement links TRBV4-1 to TRBJ2-1; D perhaps matches TRBD1 (6 bases). Looked up from germline, CDR1 is MGHRA and CDR2 is YSYEKL. The CDR3 has 17 residues. V shed 1 base and J shed 0 bases, with 13 bases lying between them. This chain's CDR3 is CASSQGYDRSSYNEQFF. Written as DNA, the CDR3 is TGCGCCAGCAGCCAAGGGTATGACAGGAGCTCCTACAATGAGCAGTTCTTC.

A single count supports this clone. This sequence joins TRBV30 and TRBJ2-5; D remains ambiguous. Germline V lookup: CDR1 GTSNPN, CDR2 SVGIG (reference sequence). This CDR3 spans 12 amino acids. V was shortened by 3 bases and J by 5 bases, with 10 bases between the two germline ends. Here the CDR3 DNA reads TGTGCCTGGAGCGTTCAATACGAGACCCAGTACTTC. Its protein product is CAWSVQYETQYF. The full variable domain, in which reference TRBV30 and TRBJ2-5 provide the parts outside the CDR3, is SQTIHQWPATLVQPVGSPLSLECTVEGTSNPNLYWYRQAAGRGLQLLFYSVGIGQISSEVPQNLSASRPQDRQFILSSKKLLLSDSGFYLCAWSVQYETQYFGPGTRLLVL.

The rearrangement uses TRBV18 and TRBJ1-2; 7 bases are a match to TRBD1. CDR3 length: 14 residues. Trimming removed 2 bases from V and 4 bases from J; junction bases left unmatched: 4. Germline CDR1 and CDR2: KGHSH and LQKENI. The DNA of the CDR3 is TGTGCCAGCTCACCAGACGGGACAGCCTATGGCTACACCTTC. It translates to CASSPDGTAYGYTF.

Note on this clone: Other nucleotide sequences from this sample produce the same CDR3. The rearrangement uses TRBV19 and TRBJ1-5, with D uncertain. This CDR3 contains 13 residues. Trimming removed 3 bases at V and 3 bases at J, with 6 bases between. CDR1 LNHDA and CDR2 SQIVND come from the germline V gene (reference sequence). DNA of the CDR3: TGTGCCAGTAGTATCAGCATCAATCAGCCCCAGCATTTT. Its protein product is CASSISINQPQHF.

This chain uses TRBV6-5 with TRBJ1-2; no reliable D call. In germline, CDR1 is MNHEY, CDR2 SVGAGI. V was cut by 0 bases and J by 8 bases, with 13 bases left in between. The CDR3 is made up of 14 amino acids. CDR3 residues: CASSYSSGRGGYTF. DNA for the CDR3: TGTGCCAGCAGTTACTCGAGTGGCCGTGGCGGCTACACCTTC.

The chain is built from TRBV7-2 and TRBJ1-6; 8 bases agree with TRBD1. The CDR3 spans 16 residues. Trimming cost V 4 bases and J 3 bases; bases outside gene matches: 5. CDR1 and CDR2 from the germline V gene are SGHTA and FQGNSA. The CDR3 nucleotides read TGTGCCAGCAGCTCCGCGGGACAGGTCTATAATTCACCCCTCCACTTT. Its translation is CASSSAGQVYNSPLHF.

The V gene is TRBV3-1 (or the pseudogene TRBV3-2), the J gene TRBJ1-6; TRBD1 matches 7 bases. With 4 bases clipped from V and 10 bases from J, the junction kept 10 bases outside the gene matches. The CDR3 totals 15 residues. Germline V CDR1 and CDR2: LGHDT, YNNKEL (reference sequence). Written as DNA, the CDR3 is TGTGCCAGCAGCCCACAGGGGTTGGTTAAATCACCCCTCCACTTT. Its translation: CASSPQGLVKSPLHF.

Of note for this clone: The conserved phenylalanine or tryptophan is not found at the CDR3 terminus, so this likely reflects a read error. It is unclear where the CDR3 begins or ends on the DNA, so no DNA is shown, and the CDR3 is as TCRdb lists it. The CDR3 protein is CASSVGLGSFMV. The rearrangement uses TRBV6-1 and TRBJ2-4; the tabulated D call, TRBD2, remains unverified against the DNA. The CDR3 length equals 12 residues, ends included. CDR1 and CDR2 from the germline V gene are MNHNS and SASEGT.

The chain joins TRBV6-2 or TRBV6-3 to TRBJ2-3; D gene uncertain. CDR3 size: 11 residues. Germline V gives CDR1 MNHEY, CDR2 SVGEGT. V lost 2 bases to trimming and J lost 4 bases, with 1 base between them. This chain's CDR3 is CASSYADTQYF. CDR3 in DNA: TGTGCCAGCAGTTACGCAGATACGCAGTATTTT.

The rearrangement uses TRBV28 and TRBJ2-3, with 10 positions matching TRBD1. The CDR3 spans 15 residues. V lost 8 bases, J lost 3 bases, and 8 bases stayed unmatched. Germline values: CDR1 MDHEN, CDR2 SYDVKM. CDR3: CASGVWGQGTDTQYF. Written as DNA, the CDR3 is TGTGCCAGCGGGGTTTGGGGACAGGGGACAGATACGCAGTATTTT.

The V and J genes are TRBV4-3 and TRBJ2-5; D unclear. Germline V gene sequence: CDR1 LGHNA, CDR2 YSLEER. CDR3 length: 11 residues. V lost 2 bases and J lost 2, with 0 bases in between. CDR3 coding DNA: TGCGCCAGCAGCCAACAAGAGACCCAGTACTTC. Translation gives CASSQQETQYF.

There are a few counts of this clone. The chain uses TRBV4-1 and TRBJ2-3; D remains unclear. Trimming cost V 3 bases and J 7 bases, with 8 bases left between them. This CDR3 is 12 amino acids long. Germline V CDR1 and CDR2: MGHRA, YSYEKL. CDR3 residues: CASSHDHNTQYF. The CDR3 coding sequence is TGCGCCAGCAGCCATGATCACAATACGCAGTATTTT.

This clone showed up just once. This sequence joins TRBV4-3 and TRBJ1-4; possible D gene TRBD1, 6 bases. The CDR3 is 18 amino acids. V gave up 0 bases and J gave up 3 bases, with 17 bases separating them. Germline V gives CDR1 LGHNA, CDR2 YSLEER. The CDR3 nucleotides are TGCGCCAGCAGCCAAGATCCACCCCCCAGGGGACCTAATGAAAAACTGTTTTTT. Translated, it gives CASSQDPPPRGPNEKLFF.

V is TRBV5-1 and J is TRBJ2-5; no clear D. Germline V gene data show CDR1 as SGHRS and CDR2 as YFSETQ. With 1 base removed from V and 1 base from J, the gap between germline ends came to 20 bases. The CDR3 is 18 residues long. The CDR3 DNA follows: TGCGCCAGCAGCTTGATATTGAAGGGCGCGAGGCCCCAAGAGACCCAGTACTTC. Its protein is CASSLILKGARPQETQYF.

The gene calls are TRBV9 and TRBJ2-3; TRBD2 is a possible D gene (5 bases). Germline loops: CDR1 SGDLS, CDR2 YYNGEE. The CDR3 totals 14 residues. The ends were cut back, 0 bases at V and 2 bases at J, with 7 bases in the middle. The CDR3 is CASSVVDYTDTQYF. Here the CDR3 DNA reads TGTGCCAGCAGCGTAGTTGACTACACAGATACGCAGTATTTT.